Detailed here is one T cell receptor (beta chain). These data are taken from a study of T cells in Graves' hyperthyroidism and ophthalmopathy. Germline V lookup: CDR1 SGHTA, CDR2 FQGNSA. This CDR3 is 17 amino acids long. V lost 6 bases and J 2 bases, leaving 21 bases between the germline ends. Amplification yielded TCR beta CDR3 regions, with RNA transcripts as the source. Initially, a first-round RT-PCR of the TCR CDR3 employed the HTBI primer set. MiXCR, applied by TCRdb to the multiplex PCR reads, yields one record per CDR3 protein. The sample lists around 500,000 distinct CDR3 sequences, around 13% occurring once. The definition of stable Graves' hyperthyroidism was no ophthalmopathy progression within 18 months. Patients were excluded because of uncontrolled infection, other autoimmune disease, pregnancy or lactation. Diagnostic decisions used clinical symptoms, serum thyroxine and TRAb, thyroid ultrasound and orbital computed tomography. Using roughly 9.4 ml of fresh peripheral blood, PBMCs were prepared.

The chain is built from TRBV7-2 and TRBJ2-3; either TRBD1 or TRBD2 may supply D (5 bases each). The sequence derives from a woman aged 40 to 50 with Graves' hyperthyroidism. Specimen: blood. The CDR3 is CASSPTGGRGVTDTQYF. DNA of the CDR3: TGTGCCAGCAGTCCTACAGGCGGGCGTGGGGTCACAGATACGCAGTATTTT.